The T cell receptor beta chain under discussion was sequenced for a study of blood T cells in healthy people across ages. Sample-barcoded 5' priming and a J-beta primer mix drove a second PCR of roughly 7 to 11 cycles. TCRdb redid the calling of the 5' RACE reads with MiXCR, one entry per CDR3 protein. The table has 950,000 to 1,200,000 distinct CDR3 sequences, more than 30% seen once. Comment on this clonotype: Its antigen is not known.

Whole-study findings and limits: Observed TCR beta diversity per million T cells went down as age went up. This fall followed a roughly linear course with age.

Per-sample yields of isolated PBMCs were at least 6 million. The CDR3 is made up of 17 amino acids. CDR1 and CDR2 from the germline V gene are MGHRA and YSYEKL. V was shortened by 4 bases and J by 0 bases, with 16 bases between the two germline ends. The specimen sequenced was blood. The receptor's source is a young man in good health. The V gene is TRBV4-1, the J gene TRBJ1-5; D remains unclear. This CDR3 is CASSPTHHPYSNQPQHF. The CDR3 DNA is TGCGCCAGCAGCCCAACTCACCATCCTTATAGCAATCAGCCCCAGCATTTT.